This TCR beta chain was sequenced for a study of blood T cell repertoires in COVID-19 (dated by TCRdb to about 2020). Concerning the study at large: Collaborator samples came from the United States, Italy and Spain and covered acute and convalescent phases of COVID-19. Deeply sampled blood TCRbeta repertoires from subjects exposed to, actively infected with, or recovered from COVID-19 were included in the dataset. The repertoires were released in a freely available public database intended as a resource for research on the immune response to SARS-CoV-2. The material from the prospective study consisted of cDNA or gDNA derived from T cells, B-cell-depleted T cells, or PBMCs. Nearly every sample came with metadata listing a de-identified subject ID, COVID-19 status, age in years and sex. Where available, HLA class I and class II types were taken from metadata supplied by the sample provider and were not determined by assay-based typing. The samples were drawn from two sources: the first 160 participants of the ongoing ImmuneRACE study, and fewer than 1,500 subjects contributed by 6 global collaborators. Paper-wide results and their limitations: The quantity of clinical and demographic metadata differed by source and by participant and was supplied without curation.

The immunoSEQ Assay, a bias-controlled multiplex PCR, was used to amplify TCRbeta CDR3 regions from genomic DNA. The published analysis was carried out like this. The number of nucleated cells in each sample was estimated by amplification of reference gene primers within the assay. To quantify the absolute abundance of each unique TCRbeta CDR3 rearrangement, sequence reads were collapsed and filtered. For each sample, productive Simpson clonality was calculated as the square root of Simpson's diversity index across productive rearrangements. TCRdb took this table from immuneACCESS and kept in-frame rearrangements with V and J called. Such tables lack part of the clones; where checked against another copy, unresolved V genes explain under half of the gap, and the rest is unexplained. The DNA was the basis for D and trimming; V, J and clone size are from that table. The sample table lists over 400,000 clones, roughly 88% of them with a count of one. The top ten hold approximately 3% of the sample.

Comments on this clone: Which antigen it targets is not known. No base quality information exists; no much larger clone differs at one position.

CDR1 and CDR2 are read off the germline V gene as SNHLY and FYNNEI. From cysteine to phenylalanine, the CDR3 is 13 amino acids long. This entry keeps only the CDR3 DNA: 39 bases, framed from base 1. V is cut back by 8 bases and J by 4 bases, with 7 bases in the junction unmatched. The collaborating institutions used their own protocols to collect whole blood in K2EDTA tubes. For TCRbeta analysis, collaborator samples were shipped as frozen whole blood, as isolated PBMCs, or as DNA extracted from either sample type. The rearranged chain carries TRBV2 and TRBJ2-5, and 7 bases in between align with TRBD2. This receptor was taken from a human donor in a cohort sampled during active COVID-19. Specimen: peripheral blood. CDR3 reads: CASFRLAGETQYF. The DNA sequence is TGTGCCAGCTTTAGACTAGCCGGAGAGACCCAGTACTTC.